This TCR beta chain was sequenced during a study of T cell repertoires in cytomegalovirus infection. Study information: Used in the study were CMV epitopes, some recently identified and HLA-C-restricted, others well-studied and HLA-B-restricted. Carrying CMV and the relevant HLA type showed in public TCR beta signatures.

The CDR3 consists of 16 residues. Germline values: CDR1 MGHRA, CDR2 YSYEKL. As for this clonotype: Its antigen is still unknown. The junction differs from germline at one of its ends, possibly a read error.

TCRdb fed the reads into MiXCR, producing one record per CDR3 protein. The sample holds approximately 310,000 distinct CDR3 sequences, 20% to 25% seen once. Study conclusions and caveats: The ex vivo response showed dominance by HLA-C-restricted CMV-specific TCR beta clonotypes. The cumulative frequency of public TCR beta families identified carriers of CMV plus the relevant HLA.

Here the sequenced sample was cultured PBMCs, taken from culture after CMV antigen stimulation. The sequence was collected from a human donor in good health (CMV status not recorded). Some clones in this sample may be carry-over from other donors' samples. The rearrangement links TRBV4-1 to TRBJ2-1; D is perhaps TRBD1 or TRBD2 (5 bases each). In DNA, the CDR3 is TGTGCCAGCAGCCAAGCTACCTGGGACGGACCCCAACGTCGGTACTTC. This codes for CASSQATWDGPQRRYF.